Reported below is one T cell receptor beta chain. This entry belongs to a study of blood T cell repertoires in COVID-19. At the level of the study: Material from acute and convalescent COVID-19 was sourced from the United States, Italy and Spain.

Method: immunoSEQ multiplex PCR; TCRdb's copy keeps in-frame clones and lacks some. This table has around 260,000 clones, approximately 86% appearing once. The CDR3 spans 13 residues. V lost 5 bases, J lost 5 bases, and 5 bases stayed unmatched. CDR1 is PRHDT and CDR2 is FYEKMQ in the germline V gene (reference sequence). Sequencing was done on a sample of peripheral blood. The gene calls are TRBV13 and TRBJ2-7; 8 nucleotides agree with TRBD2. This sequence originates from a man younger than 45 with active or convalescent COVID-19. Here the CDR3 reads CASSPGGSNEQYF. Written as DNA, the CDR3 is TGTGCCAGCAGCCCGGGGGGGTCCAACGAGCAGTACTTC.